This T cell receptor beta chain is drawn from a study of long-term antiretroviral therapy in people with HIV. With 10 bases clipped from V and 8 bases from J, the junction kept 16 bases outside the gene matches. The germline CDR1 and CDR2 sequences are LNHDA and SQIVND (reference sequence). The CDR3 sequence is 15 residues long. The assay used was immunoSEQ (version v3.0), run at survey level. TCRdb's copy holds only in-frame clones and misses some; the assay was immunoSEQ multiplex PCR. The data contain tens of thousands of clones, 70% to 90% of them singletons. This receptor was obtained from a woman under 40 with HIV. Sample: unsorted PBMCs, taken approximately 2.9 years before starting antiretroviral therapy. This chain uses TRBV19 with TRBJ1-2, with 10 nucleotides matching TRBD1. The CDR3 here is CATKDSGTGASGYTF. The CDR3 DNA follows: TGTGCCACTAAGGACTCCGGGACAGGGGCGAGCGGCTACACCTTC.